The T cell receptor beta chain under discussion was sequenced for a study of cytomegalovirus exposure and HLA in healthy donors. The PCR employed 60 Vbeta primers together with 13 Jbeta primers. Generated by immunoSEQ multiplex PCR, the TCRdb table keeps only in-frame clones and is missing some. The data hold about 94,000 clones, with roughly 73% observed a single time. Whole-study results and caveats: Presence/absence analyses treated sequencing depth as roughly uniform across donors. Cytomegalovirus status was reportedly diagnosed by the classifier with high specificity and sensitivity. Earlier analysis found most TCR beta V segments productive about 87% or about 30% of the time.

This clone has just a few counts. Antigen unknown. The CDR3 runs 15 residues. V was cut by 1 base and J by 8 bases, with 14 bases left in between. CDR1 LGHNA and CDR2 YNFKEQ come from the germline V gene. This TCR derives from a woman aged 40 to 50 in good health and CMV-seronegative. The chain carries TRBV4-2 and TRBJ1-4; maybe TRBD1 (5 bases). Specimen: PBMCs. This chain's CDR3 is CASSQAAGLPEKLFF. CDR3 nucleotides: TGTGCCAGCAGCCAAGCAGCAGGGCTACCCGAAAAACTGTTTTTT.